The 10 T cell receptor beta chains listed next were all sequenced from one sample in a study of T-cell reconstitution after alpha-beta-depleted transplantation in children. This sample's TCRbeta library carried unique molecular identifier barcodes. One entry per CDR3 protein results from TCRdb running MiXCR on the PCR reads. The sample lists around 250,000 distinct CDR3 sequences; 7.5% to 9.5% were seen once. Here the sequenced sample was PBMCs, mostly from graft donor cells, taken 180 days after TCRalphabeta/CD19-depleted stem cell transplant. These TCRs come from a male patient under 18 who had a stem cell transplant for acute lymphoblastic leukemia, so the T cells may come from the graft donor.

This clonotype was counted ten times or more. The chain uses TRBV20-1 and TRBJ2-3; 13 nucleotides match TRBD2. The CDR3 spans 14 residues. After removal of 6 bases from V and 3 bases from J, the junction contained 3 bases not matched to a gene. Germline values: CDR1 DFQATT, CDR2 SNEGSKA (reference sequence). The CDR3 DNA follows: TGCAGTGCAGGACTAGCGGGGGTGACAGATACGCAGTATTTT. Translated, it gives CSAGLAGVTDTQYF.

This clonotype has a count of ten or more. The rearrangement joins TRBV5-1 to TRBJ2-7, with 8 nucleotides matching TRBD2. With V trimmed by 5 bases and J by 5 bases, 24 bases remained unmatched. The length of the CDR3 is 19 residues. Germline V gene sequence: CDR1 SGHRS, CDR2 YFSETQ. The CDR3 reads CASRSSGSSHGELLDEQYF. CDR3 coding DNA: TGCGCCAGCAGGTCCAGCGGGAGTTCTCATGGGGAACTACTAGACGAGCAGTACTTC.

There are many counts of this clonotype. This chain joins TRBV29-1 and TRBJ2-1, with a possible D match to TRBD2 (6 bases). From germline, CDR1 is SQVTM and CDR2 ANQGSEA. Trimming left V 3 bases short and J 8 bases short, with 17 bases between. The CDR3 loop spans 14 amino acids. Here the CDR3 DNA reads TGCAGCGTTGAGCATGGAGGGGTGAAGTATGAGCAGTTCTTC. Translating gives CSVEHGGVKYEQFF.

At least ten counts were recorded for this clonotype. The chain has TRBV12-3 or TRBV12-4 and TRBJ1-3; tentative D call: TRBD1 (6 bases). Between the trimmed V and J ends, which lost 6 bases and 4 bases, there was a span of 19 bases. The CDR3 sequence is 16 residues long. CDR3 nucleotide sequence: TGTGCCAGCAGCCTAGCTGCCGGGGGCGCCGGAAACACCATATATTTT. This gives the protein CASSLAAGGAGNTIYF.

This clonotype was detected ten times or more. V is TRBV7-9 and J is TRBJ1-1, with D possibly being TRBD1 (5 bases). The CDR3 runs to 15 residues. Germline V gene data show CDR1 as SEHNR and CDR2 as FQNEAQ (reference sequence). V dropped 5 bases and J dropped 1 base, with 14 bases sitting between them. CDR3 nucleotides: TGTGCCAGCAGCCCCAGTGTCGGGGGGAACACTGAAGCTTTCTTT. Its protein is CASSPSVGGNTEAFF.

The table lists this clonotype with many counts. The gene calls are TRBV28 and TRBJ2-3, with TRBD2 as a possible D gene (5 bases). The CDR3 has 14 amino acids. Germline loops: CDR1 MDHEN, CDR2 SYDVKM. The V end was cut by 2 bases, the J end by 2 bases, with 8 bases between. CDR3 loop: CASSLGLHTDTQYF. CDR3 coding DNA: TGTGCCAGCAGTTTAGGACTCCACACAGATACGCAGTATTTT.

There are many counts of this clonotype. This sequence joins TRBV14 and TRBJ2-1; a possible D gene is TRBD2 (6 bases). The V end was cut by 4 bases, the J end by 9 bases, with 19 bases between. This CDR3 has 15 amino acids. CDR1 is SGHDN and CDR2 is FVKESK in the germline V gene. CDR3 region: CASSLERGAIGEQFF. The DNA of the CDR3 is TGTGCCAGCAGCCTAGAGCGCGGGGCTATCGGTGAGCAGTTCTTC.

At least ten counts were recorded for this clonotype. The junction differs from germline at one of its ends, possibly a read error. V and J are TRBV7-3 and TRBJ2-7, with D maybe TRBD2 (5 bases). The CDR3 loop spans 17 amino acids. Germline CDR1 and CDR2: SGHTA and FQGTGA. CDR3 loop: CASSLTGPRTPTYEQYF. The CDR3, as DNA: TGTGCCAGCAGCCTAACTGGGCCCCGGACTCCGACTTACGAGCAGTACTTC. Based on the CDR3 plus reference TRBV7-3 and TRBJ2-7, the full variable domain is GAGVSQTPSNKVTEKGKYVELRCDPISGHTALYWYRQSLGQGPEFLIYFQGTGAADDSGLPNDRFFAVRPEGSVSTLKIQRTERGDSAVYLCASSLTGPRTPTYEQYFGPGTRLTVT.

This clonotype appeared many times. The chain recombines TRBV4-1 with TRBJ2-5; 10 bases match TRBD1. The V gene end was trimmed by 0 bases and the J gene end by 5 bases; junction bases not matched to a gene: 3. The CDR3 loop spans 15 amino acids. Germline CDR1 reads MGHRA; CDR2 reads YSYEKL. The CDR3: CASSQDWGQGETQYF. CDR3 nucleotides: TGCGCCAGCAGCCAAGATTGGGGACAGGGGGAGACCCAGTACTTC.

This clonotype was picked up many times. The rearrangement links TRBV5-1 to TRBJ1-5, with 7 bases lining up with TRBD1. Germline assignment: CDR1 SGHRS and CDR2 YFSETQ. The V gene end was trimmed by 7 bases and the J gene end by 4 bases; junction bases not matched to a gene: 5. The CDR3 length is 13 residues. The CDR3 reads CASGQERNQPQHF. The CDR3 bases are TGCGCCAGCGGACAGGAAAGAAATCAGCCCCAGCATTTT.